One and the same sample provided the 5 T cell receptor beta chains below, sequenced in a study of blood T cell repertoires in COVID-19 (dated by TCRdb to about 2020). Library preparation employed the immunoSEQ multiplex PCR assay. Sourced from immuneACCESS, this table was stored by TCRdb with only in-frame sequences that have V and J called. A share of the clones is absent; for the studies checked, an unresolved V gene accounts for under half, and the remainder has no known explanation. Recorded for this sample are approximately 390,000 clones; around 91% of them occurred a single time. In total, the top ten clones hold 6.5% of the sample. The sequenced material came from peripheral blood. The receptor source for this set is a man aged 18 to 30 with active or convalescent COVID-19.

In its sample, this clone was seen once. The chain has TRBV27 and TRBJ1-6, with a weak D call TRBD1 (6 bases). V was trimmed by 5 bases and J by 8 bases, leaving 10 bases between them. CDR3 length equals 13 residues. CDR1 and CDR2 from the germline V gene are MNHEY and SMNVEV (reference sequence). CDR3 loop: CASSIQGYSPLHF. CDR3 bases: TGTGCCAGCAGTATACAGGGTTATTCACCCCTCCACTTT.

Only one count was recorded for this clone. The gene calls are TRBV19 and TRBJ1-5; 8 positions match TRBD1. This CDR3 is 17 amino acids long. Germline V gives CDR1 LNHDA, CDR2 SQIVND (reference sequence). Trimming removed 1 base from V and 3 bases from J; junction bases left unmatched: 8. The CDR3 DNA sequence: TGTGCCAGTAGTATAGCCCCCGACAGGGGTAACAATCAGCCCCAGCATTTT. Residues: CASSIAPDRGNNQPQHF. The full variable domain, completed using reference TRBV19 and TRBJ1-5, is DGGITQSPKYLFRKEGQNVTLSCEQNLNHDAMYWYRQDPGQGLRLIYYSQIVNDFQKGDIAEGYSVSREKKESFPLTVTSAQKNPTAFYLCASSIAPDRGNNQPQHFGDGTRLSIL.

The rearrangement joins TRBV5-1 to TRBJ1-1, with D unresolved. CDR1 is SGHRS, CDR2 YFSETQ, per germline. This CDR3 has 13 amino acids. V lost 7 bases and J 1 base, leaving 11 bases between the germline ends. The CDR3 nucleotides read TGCGCCAGCGTCGAGGGCCAGAACACTGAAGCTTTCTTT. It yields the protein CASVEGQNTEAFF.

The chain has TRBV7-9 and TRBJ2-7; 9 nucleotides line up with TRBD1. The CDR3 loop spans 16 amino acids. V lost 5 bases to trimming and J lost 6 bases; unmatched junction nucleotides: 14. Germline CDR1 SEHNR, CDR2 FQNEAQ (reference sequence). CDR3 in amino acids: CASSRSLPGQGSEQYF. DNA for the CDR3: TGTGCCAGCAGCCGGTCATTACCGGGACAGGGATCCGAGCAGTACTTC.

The rearrangement uses TRBV19 and TRBJ1-5; D remains unclear. This CDR3 contains 13 residues. V was trimmed by 3 bases and J by 5 bases, leaving 8 bases between them. The germline V gene has CDR1 LNHDA and CDR2 SQIVND (reference sequence). The CDR3 coding sequence is TGTGCCAGTAGTATGCAGGCACATCAGCCCCAGCATTTT. This codes for CASSMQAHQPQHF.